Sequencing of this T cell receptor (beta chain) was carried out in a study of cytomegalovirus exposure and HLA in healthy donors. Study-level results: Presence/absence analyses supposed approximately even sequencing depth among donors. Previous analysis showed most TCR beta V segments were productive about 90% or about 30% of the time. TCR sequences were mostly rare, though some public TCRs occurred in many donors.

With V trimmed by 4 bases and J by 0 bases, 13 bases remained unmatched. Germline CDR1 reads SGHKS; CDR2 reads YYEKEE (reference sequence). The length of the CDR3 is 18 residues. The study ran its PCR with 60 Vbeta and 13 Jbeta primers. Clones were sequenced by immunoSEQ multiplex PCR, and TCRdb holds only the in-frame ones, with some missing. The sample has under 150,000 clones; around 77% are singletons. In regard to this clone: The target antigen is unknown.

The clonotype comes from a young man in good health and CMV-seronegative. The specimen sequenced was PBMCs. This chain joins TRBV5-5 and TRBJ1-1, with TRBD1 matching 9 bases. The CDR3 region has the DNA TGTGCCAGCAGCCCGCCCCCGGGACAGGGAAGTTTGAACACTGAAGCTTTCTTT. It yields the protein CASSPPPGQGSLNTEAFF.